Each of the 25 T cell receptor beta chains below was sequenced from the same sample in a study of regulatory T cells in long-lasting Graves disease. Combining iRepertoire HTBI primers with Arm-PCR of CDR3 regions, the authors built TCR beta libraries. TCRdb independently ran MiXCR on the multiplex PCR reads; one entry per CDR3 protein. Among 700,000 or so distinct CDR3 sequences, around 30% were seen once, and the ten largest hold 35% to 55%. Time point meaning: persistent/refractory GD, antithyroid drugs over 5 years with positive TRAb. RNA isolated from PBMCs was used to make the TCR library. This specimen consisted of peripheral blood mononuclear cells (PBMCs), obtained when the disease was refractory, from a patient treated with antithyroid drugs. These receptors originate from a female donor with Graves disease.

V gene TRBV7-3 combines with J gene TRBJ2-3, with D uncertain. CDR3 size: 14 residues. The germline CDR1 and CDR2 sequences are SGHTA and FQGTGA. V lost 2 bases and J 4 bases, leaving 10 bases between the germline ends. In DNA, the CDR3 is TGTGCCAGCAGCTTATTTGGAGTTCCAGATACGCAGTATTTT. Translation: CASSLFGVPDTQYF.

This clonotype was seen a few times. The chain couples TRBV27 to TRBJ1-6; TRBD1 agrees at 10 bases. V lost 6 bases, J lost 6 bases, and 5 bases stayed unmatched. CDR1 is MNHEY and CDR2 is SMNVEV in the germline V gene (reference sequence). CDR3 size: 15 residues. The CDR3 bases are TGTGCCAGCAGACCCGGGACAGGGGTTAATTCACCCCTCCACTTT. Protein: CASRPGTGVNSPLHF.

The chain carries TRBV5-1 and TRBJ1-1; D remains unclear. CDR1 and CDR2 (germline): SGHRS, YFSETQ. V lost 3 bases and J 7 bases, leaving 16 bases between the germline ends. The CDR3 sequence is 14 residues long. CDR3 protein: CASSWSTEWREAFF. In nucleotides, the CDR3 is TGCGCCAGCAGCTGGTCGACGGAATGGCGTGAAGCTTTCTTT.

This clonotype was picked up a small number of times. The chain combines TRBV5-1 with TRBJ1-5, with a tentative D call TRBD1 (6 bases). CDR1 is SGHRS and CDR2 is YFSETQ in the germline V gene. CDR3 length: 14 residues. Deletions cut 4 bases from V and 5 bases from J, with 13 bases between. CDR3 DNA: TGCGCCAGCAGCCCCACCTCAGGGGATCAGCCCCAGCATTTT. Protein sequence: CASSPTSGDQPQHF.

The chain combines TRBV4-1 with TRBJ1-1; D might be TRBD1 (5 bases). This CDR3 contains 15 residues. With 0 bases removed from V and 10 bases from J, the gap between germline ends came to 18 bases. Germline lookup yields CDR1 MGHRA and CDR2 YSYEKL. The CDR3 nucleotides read TGCGCCAGCAGCCAAGATCTGCGGGACCCCCTGGGAGCTTTCTTT. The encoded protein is CASSQDLRDPLGAFF.

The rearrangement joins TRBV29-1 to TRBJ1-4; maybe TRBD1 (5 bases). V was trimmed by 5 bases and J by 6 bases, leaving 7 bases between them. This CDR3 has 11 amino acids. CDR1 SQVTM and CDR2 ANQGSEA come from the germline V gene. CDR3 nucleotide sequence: TGCAGCGTTTTCAGGGATGAAAAACTGTTTTTT. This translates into CSVFRDEKLFF.

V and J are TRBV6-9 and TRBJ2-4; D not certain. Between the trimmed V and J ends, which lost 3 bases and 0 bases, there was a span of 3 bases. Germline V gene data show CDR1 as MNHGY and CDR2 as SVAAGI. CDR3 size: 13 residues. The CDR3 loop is CASSYGAKNIQYF. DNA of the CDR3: TGTGCCAGCAGTTACGGAGCCAAAAACATTCAGTACTTC.

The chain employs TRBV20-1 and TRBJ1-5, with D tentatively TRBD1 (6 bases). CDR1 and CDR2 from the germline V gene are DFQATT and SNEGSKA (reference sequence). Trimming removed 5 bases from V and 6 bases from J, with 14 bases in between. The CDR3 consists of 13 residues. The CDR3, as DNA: TGCAGTGCTGCCAAGGGGGGGGGTCAGCCCCAGCATTTT. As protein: CSAAKGGGQPQHF.

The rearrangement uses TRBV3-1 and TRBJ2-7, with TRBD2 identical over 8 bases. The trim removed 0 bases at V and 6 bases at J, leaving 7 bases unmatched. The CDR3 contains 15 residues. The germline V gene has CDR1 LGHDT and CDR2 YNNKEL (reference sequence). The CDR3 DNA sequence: TGTGCCAGCAGCCAAGATCTGCGGGAGGTTGGCGAGCAGTACTTC. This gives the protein CASSQDLREVGEQYF.

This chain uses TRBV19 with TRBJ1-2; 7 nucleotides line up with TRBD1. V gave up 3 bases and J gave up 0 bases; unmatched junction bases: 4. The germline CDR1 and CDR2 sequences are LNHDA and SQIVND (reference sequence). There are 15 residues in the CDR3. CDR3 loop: CASSIDRAANYGYTF. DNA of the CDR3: TGTGCCAGTAGTATTGACAGGGCTGCTAACTATGGCTACACCTTC.

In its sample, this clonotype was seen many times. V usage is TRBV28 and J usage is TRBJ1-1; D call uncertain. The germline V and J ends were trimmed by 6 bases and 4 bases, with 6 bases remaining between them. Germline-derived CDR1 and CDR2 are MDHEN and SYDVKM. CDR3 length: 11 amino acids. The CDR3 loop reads CASRGFTEAFF. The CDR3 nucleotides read TGTGCCAGCAGGGGCTTCACTGAAGCTTTCTTT.

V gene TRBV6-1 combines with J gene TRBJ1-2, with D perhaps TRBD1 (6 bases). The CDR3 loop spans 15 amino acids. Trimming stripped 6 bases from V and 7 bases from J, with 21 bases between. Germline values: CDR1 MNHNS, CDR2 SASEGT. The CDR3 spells CASSLSSPPGVGYTF. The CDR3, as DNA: TGTGCCAGCAGCCTATCCTCCCCACCAGGGGTTGGCTACACCTTC.

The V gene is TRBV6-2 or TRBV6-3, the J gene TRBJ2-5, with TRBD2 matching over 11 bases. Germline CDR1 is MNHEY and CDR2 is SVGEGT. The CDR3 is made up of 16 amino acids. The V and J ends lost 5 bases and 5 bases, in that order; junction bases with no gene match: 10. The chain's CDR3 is CASSEQPLAGVETQYF. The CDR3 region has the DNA TGTGCCAGCAGTGAACAGCCACTAGCGGGAGTGGAGACCCAGTACTTC.

The CDR3 here is CASSLAGQALNTEAFF. The DNA of the CDR3 is TGCGCCAGCAGCTTGGCGGGACAGGCCCTGAACACTGAAGCTTTCTTT. This chain links TRBV5-1 with TRBJ1-1; 8 bases fit TRBD1. CDR3 size: 16 residues. Germline trimming cut 0 bases from V and 0 bases from J; bases unmatched to any gene: 4. CDR1 is SGHRS, CDR2 YFSETQ, per germline.

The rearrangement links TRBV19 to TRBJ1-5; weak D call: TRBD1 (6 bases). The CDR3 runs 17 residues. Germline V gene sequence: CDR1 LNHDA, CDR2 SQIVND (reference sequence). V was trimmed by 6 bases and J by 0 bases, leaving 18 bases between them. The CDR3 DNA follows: TGTGCCAGTAGACCATTACCTGGACAGTTTAGCAATCAGCCCCAGCATTTT. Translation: CASRPLPGQFSNQPQHF.

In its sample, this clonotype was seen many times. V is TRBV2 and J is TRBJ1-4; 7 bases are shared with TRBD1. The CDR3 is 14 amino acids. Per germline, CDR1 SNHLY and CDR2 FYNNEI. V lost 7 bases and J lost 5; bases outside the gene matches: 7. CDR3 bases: TGTGCCAGCAAGTGGTCGGGACAGAATGAAAAACTGTTTTTT. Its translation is CASKWSGQNEKLFF.

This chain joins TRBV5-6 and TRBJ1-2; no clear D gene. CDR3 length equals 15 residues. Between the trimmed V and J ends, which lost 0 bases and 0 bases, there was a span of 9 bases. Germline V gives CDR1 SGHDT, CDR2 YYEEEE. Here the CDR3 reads CASSLADPANYGYTF. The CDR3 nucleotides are TGTGCCAGCAGCTTGGCGGACCCAGCTAACTATGGCTACACCTTC.

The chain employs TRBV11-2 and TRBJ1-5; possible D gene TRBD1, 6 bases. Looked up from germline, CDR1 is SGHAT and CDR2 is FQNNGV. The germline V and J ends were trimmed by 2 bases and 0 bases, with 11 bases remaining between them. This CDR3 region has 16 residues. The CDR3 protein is CASSLSGAFSNQPQHF. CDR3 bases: TGTGCCAGCAGCTTATCAGGGGCATTTAGCAATCAGCCCCAGCATTTT.

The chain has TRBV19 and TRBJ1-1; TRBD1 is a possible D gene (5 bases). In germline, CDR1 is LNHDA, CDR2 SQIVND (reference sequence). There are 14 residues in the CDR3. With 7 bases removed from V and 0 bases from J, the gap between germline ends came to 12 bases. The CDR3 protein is CASTMGRVNTEAFF. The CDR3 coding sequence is TGTGCCAGTACCATGGGCAGGGTGAACACTGAAGCTTTCTTT.

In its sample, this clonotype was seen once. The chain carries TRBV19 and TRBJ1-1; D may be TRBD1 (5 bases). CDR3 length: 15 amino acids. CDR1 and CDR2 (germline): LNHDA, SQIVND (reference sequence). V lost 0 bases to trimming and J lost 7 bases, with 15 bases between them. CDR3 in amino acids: CASSIEGVVAHEAFF. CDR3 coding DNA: TGTGCCAGTAGTATAGAGGGGGTTGTAGCTCATGAAGCTTTCTTT.

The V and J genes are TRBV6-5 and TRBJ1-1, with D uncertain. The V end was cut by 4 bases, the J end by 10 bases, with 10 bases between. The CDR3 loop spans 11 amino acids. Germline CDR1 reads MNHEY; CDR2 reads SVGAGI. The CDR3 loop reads CASSSYVGAFF. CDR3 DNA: TGTGCCAGCAGTTCGTACGTAGGAGCTTTCTTT.

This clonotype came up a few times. The CDR3 reads CASSRLAGGSYEQYF. The CDR3 DNA reads TGTGCCAGCAGCCGACTAGCGGGGGGGTCCTACGAGCAGTACTTC. V gene TRBV2 combines with J gene TRBJ2-7; 14 bases map to TRBD2. J gave up 1 base and V 6 bases, and 2 bases lay outside the gene matches. CDR3 length equals 15 residues. CDR1 SNHLY and CDR2 FYNNEI come from the germline V gene.

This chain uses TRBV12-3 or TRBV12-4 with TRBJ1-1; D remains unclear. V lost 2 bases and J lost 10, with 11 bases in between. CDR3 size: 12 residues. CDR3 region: CASSLKGWVAFF. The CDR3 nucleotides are TGTGCCAGCAGTTTAAAGGGTTGGGTAGCTTTCTTT.

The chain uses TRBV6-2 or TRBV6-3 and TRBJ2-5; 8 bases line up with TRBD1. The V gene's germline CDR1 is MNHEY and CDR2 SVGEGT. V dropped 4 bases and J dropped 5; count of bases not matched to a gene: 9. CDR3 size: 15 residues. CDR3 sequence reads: CASSFGRGLHETQYF. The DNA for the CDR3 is TGTGCCAGCAGTTTCGGCAGGGGGCTTCACGAGACCCAGTACTTC.

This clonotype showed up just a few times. CDR3 nucleotide sequence: TGTGCCAGCAGCCAAGACAGGGGACCCGCCTACGAGCAGTACTTC. Its protein product is CASSQDRGPAYEQYF. The gene calls are TRBV3-1 and TRBJ2-7; possible D gene TRBD1, 6 bases. Germline assignment: CDR1 LGHDT and CDR2 YNNKEL (reference sequence). V was cut by 0 bases and J by 2 bases, with 11 bases left in between. The CDR3 extends over 15 amino acids.